This T cell receptor beta chain was sequenced during a study of T cell repertoires in cytomegalovirus infection. Study background: Public signatures in TCR beta pointed to CMV infection and matching HLA type.

Study findings and constraints: It was HLA-C-restricted CMV-specific TCR beta clonotypes that dominated the response ex vivo.

This clonotype was observed once. Its matching antigen is unknown. Using its own MiXCR run on the reads, TCRdb lists one record per CDR3 protein. The repertoire has around 78,000 distinct CDR3 sequences, about 40% of them found once; the top ten carry about 92%. The germline V gene has CDR1 LGHNA and CDR2 YSLEER. This CDR3 region has 13 residues. V dropped 0 bases and J dropped 7 bases, with 7 bases sitting between them. The sequence was collected from a human donor in good health (CMV status not recorded). Some clones in this sample may be carry-over from other donors' samples. This chain joins TRBV4-3 and TRBJ2-1; D is unresolved. The specimen comprised CD8+ T cells from cultured PBMCs, sampled from culture after CMV antigen stimulation. CDR3 in DNA: TGCGCCAGCAGCCAAGATCGGTGGAATGAGCAGTTCTTC. Translated, it gives CASSQDRWNEQFF.